The sequence of this T cell receptor beta chain was determined in a study of OX40 agonist ivuxolimab in advanced cancers. Looking at the study overall: The dose-escalation group included hepatocellular carcinoma, melanoma, renal cell carcinoma and head and neck cancer.

With regard to this clone: Antigen specificity is unknown.

Study-level results: Antigen specificity was not determined for the expanded peripheral T cells. Also present in some nonresponders was a low level of normalized T-cell clonal expansion. In the 0.1-3.0 mg/kg groups, partial responders showed among the lowest expansion.

Sequencing was performed with immunoSEQ multiplex PCR; in TCRdb, only in-frame clones are kept and a portion is missing. This table has 30,000 to 35,000 clones, 70% to 90% appearing once. Sample: CD4+ or CD8+ T cells sorted from blood, taken in a trial of the OX40 agonist ivuxolimab. The receptor comes from an adult with an advanced solid tumor such as melanoma, head and neck, liver or kidney cancer.

The CDR3 DNA reads TGTGCCAGTAGTATAGCGAAGAGGGCCAGTAGGATGGATGAGCAGTTCTTC. This gives the protein CASSIAKRASRMDEQFF. This rearrangement joins TRBV19 to TRBJ2-1; weak D call: TRBD2 (5 bases). The CDR3 consists of 17 residues. V was trimmed by 1 base and J by 8 bases, leaving 21 bases between them. Germline CDR1 and CDR2: LNHDA and SQIVND (reference sequence).